Listed below are T cell receptor beta chains from one sample, sequenced in a study of immune heterogeneity within non-small cell lung tumors. Each CDR3 protein is one row after TCRdb ran MiXCR on the multiplex PCR reads. The repertoire holds approximately 6,400 distinct CDR3 sequences, with under 25% as singletons. The sequencing sample was made of lung tumor tissue. The receptor source for this set is a man aged 65 to 85 with non-small cell lung cancer. Each CDR3 is given with its conserved first and last residue. The D gene is left open where the match is weak. Expanded clones get a size class; other rows say once, few or many, or leave the size out.

D	V	J	size	DNA	CDR3
.	TRBV12-3/TRBV12-4	TRBJ2-7	medium-sized	TGTGCCAGCACGGAGGGCGCCGGGTACGAGCAGTACTTC	CASTEGAGYEQYF
.	TRBV29-1	TRBJ1-2	medium-sized	TGCAGCGCTCTTAGACGGGACGGGGGGGACTATGGCTACACCTTC	CSALRRDGGDYGYTF
TRBD2	TRBV11-2	TRBJ2-7	.	TGTGCCAGCATCTCTTGGACTAGCGGGGGTAGCTACGAGCAGTACTTC	CASISWTSGGSYEQYF
.	TRBV2	TRBJ2-2	medium-sized	TGTGCCATTCTCTTAGAGGTCGGGGAGCTGTTTTTT	CAILLEVGELFF
.	TRBV15	TRBJ1-5	.	TGTGCCACCAGCAGAGCACCCCCAGGTTCTAATCAGCCCCAGCATTTT	CATSRAPPGSNQPQHF
.	TRBV4-1	TRBJ2-1	medium-sized	TGCGCCAGCAGCTGGGAGAATAATGAGCAGTTCTTC	CASSWENNEQFF
TRBD1	TRBV12-3/TRBV12-4	TRBJ1-1	many	TGTGCCAGCAGTTCTACCAGGGGGATGTTAAGGGCTGAAGCTTTCTTT	CASSSTRGMLRAEAFF
.	TRBV19	TRBJ2-5	.	TGTGCCAGTAGTATGGGCCTGGCGGAGTGGTTGGATCAAGAGACCCAGTACTTC	CASSMGLAEWLDQETQYF
.	TRBV2	TRBJ2-7	.	TGTGCCAGCAGTGAAAAGCTGGCACGCTCCTACGAGCAGTACTTC	CASSEKLARSYEQYF
.	TRBV7-2	TRBJ2-7	many	TGTGCCAGCAGCTTCCAACAGGCCTCCTACGAGCAGTACTTC	CASSFQQASYEQYF
.	TRBV12-3/TRBV12-4	TRBJ2-7	large	TGTGCCAGCAGTACGGACGGCTACGAGCAGTACTTC	CASSTDGYEQYF
.	TRBV4-1	TRBJ1-6	medium-sized	TGCGCCAGCAGCCAAGATCGATCGTCGGGTTCACCCCTCCACTTT	CASSQDRSSGSPLHF
.	TRBV19	TRBJ2-5	.	TGTGCCAGTAGTTTGCCCCAAGGGAAGAGGGAGGACCAAGAGACCCAGTACTTC	CASSLPQGKREDQETQYF
.	TRBV12-3/TRBV12-4	TRBJ2-6	.	TGTGCCAGCTTACCCAACGCTGCCAACAACGTCCCGACTTTC	CASLPNAANNVPTF
TRBD1	TRBV30	TRBJ2-1	medium-sized	TGTGCCTGGAGTGGGGGGGGACAGGGATTCTACAATGAGCAGTTCTTC	CAWSGGGQGFYNEQFF
.	TRBV6-1	TRBJ1-6	medium-sized	TGTGCCAGCACAGGGGTGGAGAATTCACCCCTCCACTTT	CASTGVENSPLHF
.	TRBV24-1	TRBJ1-5	.	TGTGCCACCAGTGACCTCGGGGGGCGGCAGCCCCAGCATTTT	CATSDLGGRQPQHF
TRBD1	TRBV19	TRBJ2-7	medium-sized	TGTGCCAGTAGATCGACCGGTGGGAAGGGGGCTTACGAGCAGTACTTC	CASRSTGGKGAYEQYF
TRBD2	TRBV7-9	TRBJ2-7	few	TGTGCCAGCAGCTTAGTTAGCGGGAGGGCATACGAGCAGTACTTC	CASSLVSGRAYEQYF
.	TRBV18	TRBJ1-3	many	TGTGCCAGCTCTCCAAAAGCGGGGCCCCCGGCTGGAAACACCATATATTTT	CASSPKAGPPAGNTIYF
TRBD1	TRBV9	TRBJ2-7	medium-sized	TGTGCCAGCAGCGTAGCGGCGGGACAGGTATCCTACGAGCAGTACTTC	CASSVAAGQVSYEQYF
.	TRBV2	TRBJ1-4	medium-sized	TGTGCCAGCAGTCGGAGTGTAGGGGTCAATGAAAAACTGTTTTTT	CASSRSVGVNEKLFF
TRBD1	TRBV12-3/TRBV12-4	TRBJ1-2	once	TGTGCCAGCAGGACTTCCGGGACAGGGGGCGACTATGGCTACACCTTC	CASRTSGTGGDYGYTF
.	TRBV3-1	TRBJ1-2	medium-sized	TGTGCCAGCAGCCCATCGCGGGGTGGAGGCTACACCTTC	CASSPSRGGGYTF